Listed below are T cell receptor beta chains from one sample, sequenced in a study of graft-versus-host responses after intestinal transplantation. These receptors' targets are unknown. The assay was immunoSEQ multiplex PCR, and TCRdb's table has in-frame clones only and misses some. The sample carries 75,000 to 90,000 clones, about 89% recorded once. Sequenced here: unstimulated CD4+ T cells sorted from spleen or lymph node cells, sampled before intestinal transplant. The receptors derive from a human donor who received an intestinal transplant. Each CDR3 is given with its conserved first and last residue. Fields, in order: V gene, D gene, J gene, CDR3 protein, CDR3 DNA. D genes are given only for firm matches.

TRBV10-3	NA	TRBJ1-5	CAISNRTANQPQHF	TGTGCCATCAGTAACCGGACAGCTAATCAGCCCCAGCATTTT
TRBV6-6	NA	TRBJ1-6	CASSLAGVKDNSPLHF	TGTGCCAGCTCGCTAGCTGGGGTTAAGGATAATTCACCCCTCCACTTT
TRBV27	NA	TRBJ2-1	CASLRGAGEGLANEQFF	TGTGCCAGCCTCCGGGGGGCGGGAGAGGGTTTAGCGAATGAGCAGTTCTTC
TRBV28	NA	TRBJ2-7	CASSSDSFVDQNYEQYF	TGTGCCAGCAGTTCGGACAGCTTCGTTGACCAAAACTACGAGCAGTACTTC
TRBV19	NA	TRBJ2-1	CASSWGPQGHEQFF	TGTGCCAGTAGTTGGGGCCCACAAGGCCATGAGCAGTTCTTC
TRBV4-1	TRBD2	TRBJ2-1	CASSQVLAGIQYNEQFF	TGCGCCAGCAGCCAAGTACTAGCGGGAATACAGTACAATGAGCAGTTCTTC
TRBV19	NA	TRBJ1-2	CASSILQVNYGYTF	TGTGCCAGTAGTATTCTTCAGGTGAACTATGGCTACACCTTC
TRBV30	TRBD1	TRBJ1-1	CAWTPLGTGKNTEAFF	TGTGCCTGGACCCCACTCGGGACAGGGAAGAACACTGAAGCTTTCTTT
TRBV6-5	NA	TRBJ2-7	CASSSPGRGDYEQYF	TGTGCCAGCAGCTCACCGGGCAGGGGGGACTACGAGCAGTACTTC
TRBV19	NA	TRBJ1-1	CASSIGQNTEAFF	TGTGCCAGTAGTATAGGTCAGAACACTGAAGCTTTCTTT
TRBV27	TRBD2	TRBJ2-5	CASSSRYPTSGTIQETQYF	TGTGCCAGCAGTTCCCGTTACCCGACTAGCGGGACTATCCAAGAGACCCAGTACTTC
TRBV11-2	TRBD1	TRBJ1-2	CASSLDLGQGYYGYTF	TGTGCCAGCAGCTTAGATCTGGGACAGGGTTACTATGGCTACACCTTC
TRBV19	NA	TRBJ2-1	CASTSRERYNEQFF	TGTGCCAGTACCTCACGGGAACGCTACAATGAGCAGTTCTTC
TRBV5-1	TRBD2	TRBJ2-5	CASTLLAGGPETQYF	TGCGCCAGCACGTTACTAGCGGGGGGGCCGGAGACCCAGTACTTC
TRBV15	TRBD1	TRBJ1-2	CATGDRERNYGYTF	TGTGCCACCGGCGACAGGGAGAGAAACTATGGCTACACCTTC
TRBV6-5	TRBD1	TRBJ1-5	CASKAGGNQPQHF	TGTGCCAGCAAGGCAGGGGGAAATCAGCCCCAGCATTTT
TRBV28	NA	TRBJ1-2	CASSVPGLLGYGYTF	TGTGCCAGCAGTGTTCCTGGACTCCTAGGCTATGGCTACACCTTC
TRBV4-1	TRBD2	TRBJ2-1	CASSQDLAGGGNEQFF	TGCGCCAGCAGCCAAGATCTCGCGGGGGGGGGCAATGAGCAGTTCTTC
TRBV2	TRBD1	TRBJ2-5	CASKAGGGETQYF	TGTGCCAGCAAGGCAGGGGGCGGCGAGACCCAGTACTTC
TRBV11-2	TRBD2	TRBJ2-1	CASSSTRTLLAGGYNEQFF	TGTGCCAGCAGCTCGACACGGACCTTACTAGCGGGGGGATACAATGAGCAGTTCTTC
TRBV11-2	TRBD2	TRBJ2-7	CASSTSGRSAYEQYF	TGTGCCAGCAGCACTAGCGGGAGGTCTGCCTACGAGCAGTACTTC
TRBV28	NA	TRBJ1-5	CASSSRGWDSNQPQHF	TGTGCCAGCAGTTCAAGGGGTTGGGATAGCAATCAGCCCCAGCATTTT